This T cell receptor (beta chain) was captured by sequencing in a study of shared clonotypes between healthy human individuals. Clones were read by immunoSEQ multiplex PCR, and TCRdb kept only the in-frame ones, dropping some. The sample gives about a million clones, approximately 80% of which show up once; almost 0.9% is in the top ten. The material sequenced was memory CD4+ T cells from PBMCs. Subset indicated: CD45RA-negative fraction. This sequence was found in a man younger than 35 in good health. Some clones in this sample may be carry-over from other donors' samples.

The CDR3: CASRDSGSPLHF. DNA for the CDR3: TGTGCCAGCAGGGACAGCGGTTCACCCCTCCACTTT. The chain is built from TRBV2 and TRBJ1-6; D might be TRBD1 (6 bases). CDR1 is SNHLY, CDR2 FYNNEI, per germline. V was trimmed by 6 bases and J by 9 bases, leaving 9 bases between them. The CDR3 runs to 12 residues.